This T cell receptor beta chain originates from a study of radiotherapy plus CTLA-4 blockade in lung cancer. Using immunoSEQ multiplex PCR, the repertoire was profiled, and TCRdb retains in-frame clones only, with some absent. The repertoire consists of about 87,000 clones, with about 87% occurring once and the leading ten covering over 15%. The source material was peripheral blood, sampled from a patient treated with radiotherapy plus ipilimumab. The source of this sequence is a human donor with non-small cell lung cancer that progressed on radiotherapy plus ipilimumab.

For the CDR3, the DNA is TGTGCCATCAGTGAGACGGACAGACAAGAGACCCAGTACTTC. Its protein product is CAISETDRQETQYF. V is TRBV10-3 and J is TRBJ2-5, with D tentatively TRBD1 (6 bases). Trimming removed 2 bases from V and 2 bases from J, with 9 bases in between. CDR1 ENHRY and CDR2 SYGVKD come from the germline V gene. CDR3 length: 14 amino acids.